The sequence of this T cell receptor beta chain was determined in a study of beta chain features in type 1 diabetes. Investigators reverse transcribed all isolated RNA, so they sequenced expressed TCRB transcripts. Sequencing used immunoSEQ multiplex PCR; TCRdb keeps in-frame clones, though not all of them. The table records around 40,000 clones, around 63% of them present only once. Details on this clone: Antigen specificity is unknown.

The germline V gene has CDR1 SGHTA and CDR2 FQGNSA. This CDR3 comprises 16 residues. The trim removed 6 bases at V and 2 bases at J, leaving 9 bases unmatched. General study results and limits: Shortening of TCRB CDR3s, moderate but significant, appeared in all four CD4+ subsets of Type 1 diabetes patients.

Sequenced: Tregs from blood. This rearrangement joins TRBV7-2 to TRBJ2-2; TRBD2 agrees at 7 bases. The sequence came from a young man with type 1 diabetes. Some clones in this sample may be carry-over from other donors' samples. CDR3 DNA: TGTGCCAGCAGTCCCGATGAGCGGGGAAACACCGGGGAGCTGTTTTTT. This codes for CASSPDERGNTGELFF.